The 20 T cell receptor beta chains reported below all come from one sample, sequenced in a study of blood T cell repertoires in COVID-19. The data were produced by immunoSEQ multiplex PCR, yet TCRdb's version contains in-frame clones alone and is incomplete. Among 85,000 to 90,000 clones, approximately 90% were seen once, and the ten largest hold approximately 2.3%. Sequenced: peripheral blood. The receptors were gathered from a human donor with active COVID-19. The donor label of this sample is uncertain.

The CDR3 region is CASSHPGLGSAGELFF. CDR3 nucleotides: TGCGCCAGCAGCCATCCGGGACTAGGTTCCGCCGGGGAGCTGTTTTTT. The chain combines TRBV4-1 with TRBJ2-2, with 8 bases aligning to TRBD2. Germline loops: CDR1 MGHRA, CDR2 YSYEKL. This CDR3 comprises 16 residues. With 3 bases clipped from V and 6 bases from J, the junction kept 9 bases outside the gene matches.

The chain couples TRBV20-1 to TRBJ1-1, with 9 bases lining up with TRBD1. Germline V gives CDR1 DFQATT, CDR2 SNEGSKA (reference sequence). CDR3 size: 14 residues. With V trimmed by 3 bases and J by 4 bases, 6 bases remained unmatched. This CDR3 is CSASGTGISTEAFF. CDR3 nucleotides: TGCAGTGCTAGTGGGACAGGGATCAGCACTGAAGCTTTCTTT.

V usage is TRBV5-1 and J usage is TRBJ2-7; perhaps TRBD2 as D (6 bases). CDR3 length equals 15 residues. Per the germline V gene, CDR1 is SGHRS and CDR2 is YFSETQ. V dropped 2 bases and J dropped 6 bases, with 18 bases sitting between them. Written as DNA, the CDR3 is TGCGCCAGCAGCTTTTCAAGGAGGGAGGAAGGCGAGCAGTACTTC. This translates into CASSFSRREEGEQYF.

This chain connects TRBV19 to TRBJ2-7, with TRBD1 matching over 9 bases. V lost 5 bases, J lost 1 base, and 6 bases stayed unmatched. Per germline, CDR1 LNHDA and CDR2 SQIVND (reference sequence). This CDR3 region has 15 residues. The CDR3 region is CASSVTGTGSYEQYF. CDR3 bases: TGTGCCAGTAGTGTAACCGGGACAGGGTCCTACGAGCAGTACTTC.

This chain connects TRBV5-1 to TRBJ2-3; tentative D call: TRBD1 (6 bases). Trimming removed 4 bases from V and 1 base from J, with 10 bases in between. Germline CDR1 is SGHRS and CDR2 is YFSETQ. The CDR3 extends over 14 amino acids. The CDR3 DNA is TGCGCCAGCAGCGAGGGGGTAGGCACAGATACGCAGTATTTT. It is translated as CASSEGVGTDTQYF.

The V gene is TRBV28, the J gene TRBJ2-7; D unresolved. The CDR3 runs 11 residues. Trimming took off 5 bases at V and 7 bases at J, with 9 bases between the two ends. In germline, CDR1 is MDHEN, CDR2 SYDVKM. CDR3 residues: CASSTTEEQYF. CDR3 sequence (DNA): TGTGCCAGCAGTACCACTGAGGAGCAGTACTTC. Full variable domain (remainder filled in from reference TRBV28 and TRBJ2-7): DVKVTQSSRYLVKRTGEKVFLECVQDMDHENMFWYRQDPGLGLRLIYFSYDVKMKEKGDIPEGYSVSREKKERFSLILESASTNQTSMYLCASSTTEEQYFGPGTRLTVT.

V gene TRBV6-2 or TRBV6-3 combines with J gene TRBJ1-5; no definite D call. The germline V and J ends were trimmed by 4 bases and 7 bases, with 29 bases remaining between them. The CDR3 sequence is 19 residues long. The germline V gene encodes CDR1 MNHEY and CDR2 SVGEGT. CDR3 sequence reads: CASSFYLRLRLGPRQPQHF. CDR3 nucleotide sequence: TGTGCCAGCAGTTTTTATCTCCGACTAAGGCTTGGTCCTAGGCAGCCCCAGCATTTT.

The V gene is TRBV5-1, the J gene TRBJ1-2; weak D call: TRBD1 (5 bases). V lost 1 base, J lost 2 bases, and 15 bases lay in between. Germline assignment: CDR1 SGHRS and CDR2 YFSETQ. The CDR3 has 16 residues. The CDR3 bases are TGCGCCAGCAGCTTGTCAACGGGGGAGGGGAACTATGGCTACACCTTC. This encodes CASSLSTGEGNYGYTF.

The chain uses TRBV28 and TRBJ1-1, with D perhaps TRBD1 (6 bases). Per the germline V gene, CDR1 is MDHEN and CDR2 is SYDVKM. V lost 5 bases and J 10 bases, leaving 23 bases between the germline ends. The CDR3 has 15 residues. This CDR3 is CASSAPLGGAFVAFF. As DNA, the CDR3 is TGTGCCAGCAGTGCACCCCTTGGGGGGGCGTTTGTAGCTTTCTTT. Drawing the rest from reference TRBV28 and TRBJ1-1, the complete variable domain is DVKVTQSSRYLVKRTGEKVFLECVQDMDHENMFWYRQDPGLGLRLIYFSYDVKMKEKGDIPEGYSVSREKKERFSLILESASTNQTSMYLCASSAPLGGAFVAFFGQGTRLTVV.

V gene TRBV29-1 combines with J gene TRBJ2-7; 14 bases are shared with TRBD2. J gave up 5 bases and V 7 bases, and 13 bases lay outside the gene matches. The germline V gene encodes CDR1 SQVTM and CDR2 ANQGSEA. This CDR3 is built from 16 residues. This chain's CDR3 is CSARGLAGGLVDEQYF. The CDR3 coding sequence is TGCAGCGCCCGAGGACTAGCGGGGGGCCTGGTGGACGAGCAGTACTTC.

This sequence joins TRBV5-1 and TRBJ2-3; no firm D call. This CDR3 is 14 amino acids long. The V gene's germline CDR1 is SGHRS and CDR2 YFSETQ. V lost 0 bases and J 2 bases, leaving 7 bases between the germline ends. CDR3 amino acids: CASSLVVSTDTQYF. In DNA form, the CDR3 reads TGCGCCAGCAGCTTGGTAGTATCCACAGATACGCAGTATTTT. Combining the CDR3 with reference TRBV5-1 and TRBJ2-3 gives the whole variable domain KAGVTQTPRYLIKTRGQQVTLSCSPISGHRSVSWYQQTPGQGLQFLFEYFSETQRNKGNFPGRFSGRQFSNSRSEMNVSTLELGDSALYLCASSLVVSTDTQYFGPGTRLTVL.

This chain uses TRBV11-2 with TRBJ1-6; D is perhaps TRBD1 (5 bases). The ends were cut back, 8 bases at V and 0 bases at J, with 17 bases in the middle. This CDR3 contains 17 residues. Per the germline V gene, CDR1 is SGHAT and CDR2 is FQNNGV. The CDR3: CASEERDFSSYNSPLHF. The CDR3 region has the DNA TGTGCCAGCGAAGAGAGGGACTTCAGCTCCTATAATTCACCCCTCCACTTT.

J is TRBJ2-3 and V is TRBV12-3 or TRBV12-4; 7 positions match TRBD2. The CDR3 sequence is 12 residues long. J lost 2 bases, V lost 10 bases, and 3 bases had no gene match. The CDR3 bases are TGTGCCACGGGGGGAACCACAGATACGCAGTATTTT. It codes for CATGGTTDTQYF.

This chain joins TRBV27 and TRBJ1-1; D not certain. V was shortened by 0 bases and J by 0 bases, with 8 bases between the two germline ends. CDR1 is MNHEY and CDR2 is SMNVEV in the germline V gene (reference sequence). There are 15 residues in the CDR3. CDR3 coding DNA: TGTGCCAGCAGTTTATCGGCAATCATGAACACTGAAGCTTTCTTT. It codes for CASSLSAIMNTEAFF.

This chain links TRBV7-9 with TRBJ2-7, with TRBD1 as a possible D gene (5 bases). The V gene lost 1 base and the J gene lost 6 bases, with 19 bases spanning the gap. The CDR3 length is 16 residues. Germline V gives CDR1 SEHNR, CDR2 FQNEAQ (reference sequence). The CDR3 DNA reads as TGTGCCAGCAGCTTAGGAGGTGTTCAGGGAAGGTCCGAGCAGTACTTC. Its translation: CASSLGGVQGRSEQYF.

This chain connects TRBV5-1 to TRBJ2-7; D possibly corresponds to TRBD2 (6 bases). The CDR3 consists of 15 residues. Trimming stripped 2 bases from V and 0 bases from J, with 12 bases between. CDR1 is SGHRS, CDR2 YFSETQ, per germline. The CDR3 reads CASSFAGLSSYEQYF. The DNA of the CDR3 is TGCGCCAGCAGCTTTGCGGGACTGAGCTCCTACGAGCAGTACTTC.

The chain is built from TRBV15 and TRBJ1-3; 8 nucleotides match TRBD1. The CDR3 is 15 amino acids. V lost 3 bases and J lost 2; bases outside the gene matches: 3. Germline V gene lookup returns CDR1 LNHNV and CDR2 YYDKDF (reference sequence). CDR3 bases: TGTGCCACCAGCAGGGACAGGGAGGCTGGAAACACCATATATTTT. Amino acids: CATSRDREAGNTIYF.

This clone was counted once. The CDR3 spells CASSVGPSGRGRDYGYTF. CDR3 DNA sequence: TGTGCCAGCAGCGTAGGCCCCTCCGGGAGGGGAAGGGACTATGGCTACACCTTC. The chain uses TRBV9 and TRBJ1-2, with D perhaps TRBD1 (5 bases). Trimming removed 0 bases at V and 3 bases at J, with 21 bases between. CDR1 SGDLS and CDR2 YYNGEE come from the germline V gene. This CDR3 has 18 amino acids.

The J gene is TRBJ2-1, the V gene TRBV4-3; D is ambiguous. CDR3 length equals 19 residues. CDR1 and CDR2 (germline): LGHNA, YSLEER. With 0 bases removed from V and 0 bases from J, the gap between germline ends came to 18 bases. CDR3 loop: CASSQDQDGLMSSYNEQFF. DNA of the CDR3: TGCGCCAGCAGCCAAGATCAGGATGGGCTAATGAGCTCCTACAATGAGCAGTTCTTC.

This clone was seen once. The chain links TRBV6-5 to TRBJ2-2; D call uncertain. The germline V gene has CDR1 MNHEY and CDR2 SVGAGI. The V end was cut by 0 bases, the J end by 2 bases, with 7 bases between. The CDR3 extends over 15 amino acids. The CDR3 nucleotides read TGTGCCAGCAGTTACTCCCTACCTAACACCGGGGAGCTGTTTTTT. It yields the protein CASSYSLPNTGELFF.